The entry below gives a single TCR beta chain sequence along with its context. This entry comes from a study of shared clonotypes between healthy human individuals. For the study at large: Donors had three CD4 naive, three CD4 memory, two CD8 naive and one CD8 memory plate apiece.

Generated by immunoSEQ multiplex PCR, the TCRdb table keeps only in-frame clones and is missing some. The table lists about 1.5 million clones, nearly 99% of them singletons, with about 0.42% in the top ten. Trimming cost V 1 base and J 2 bases; bases outside gene matches: 8. CDR1 is SGHVS, CDR2 FNYEAQ, per germline. The CDR3 totals 17 residues. The sequenced sample was naive CD4+ T cells sorted from blood. The subset here: CD45RA+ positively selected. The gene calls are TRBV7-6 and TRBJ2-1; 7 nucleotides line up with TRBD2. The clonotype originates from a man between 25 and 39 years old in good health. DNA of the CDR3: TGTGCCAGCAGCTTAGTGACATCAGCGGGACCCTACAATGAGCAGTTCTTC. It is translated as CASSLVTSAGPYNEQFF.